What follows describes a single TCR beta chain. The record originates from a study of cytomegalovirus exposure and HLA in healthy donors. Trimming took 3 bases from V and 1 from J, leaving 15 bases between them. This CDR3 has 16 amino acids. CDR1 and CDR2 (germline): KGHSH, LQKENI. PCR employed 60 Vbeta and 13 Jbeta primers. The assay was immunoSEQ multiplex PCR, and TCRdb's table has in-frame clones only and misses some. The data show under 150,000 clones, 75% to 90% seen once. The chain carries TRBV18 and TRBJ1-1, with TRBD1 as a possible D gene (5 bases). The TCR sequence derives from a male donor in good health and CMV-seronegative. Input material: PBMCs. This CDR3 reads CASSPTTVRPNTEAFF. The CDR3 DNA follows: TGTGCCAGCTCACCCACGACAGTACGTCCGAACACTGAAGCTTTCTTT.